The sequence of this T cell receptor (beta chain) was determined in a study of cytomegalovirus exposure and HLA in healthy donors. This clone was seen a handful of times. The PCR employed 60 Vbeta primers together with 13 Jbeta primers. Profiled with immunoSEQ multiplex PCR; TCRdb holds only in-frame clones, not every one. In the table there are 70,000 to 95,000 clones, roughly 80% of which are singletons. The CDR3 is made up of 16 amino acids. V gave up 2 bases and J gave up 9 bases; unmatched junction bases: 12. Germline V gene lookup returns CDR1 SGHTA and CDR2 FQGTGA. The chain employs TRBV7-3 and TRBJ2-1; TRBD2 aligns across 8 bases. This sequence was found in a male donor in good health and CMV-seronegative. The material sequenced was PBMCs. The DNA for the CDR3 is TGTGCCAGCAGCTTATTAGCGGGAAGGGATGGTGGTGAGCAGTTCTTC. This translates into CASSLLAGRDGGEQFF. Full variable domain (remainder filled in from reference TRBV7-3 and TRBJ2-1): GAGVSQTPSNKVTEKGKYVELRCDPISGHTALYWYRQSLGQGPEFLIYFQGTGAADDSGLPNDRFFAVRPEGSVSTLKIQRTERGDSAVYLCASSLLAGRDGGEQFFGPGTRLTVL.